This entry is about one T cell receptor (beta chain). This receptor's antigen is unknown. Base qualities are not at hand, and no much larger clone is one base apart. The immunoSEQ Assay, a bias-controlled multiplex PCR, was used to amplify TCRbeta CDR3 regions from genomic DNA. In the original analysis: The number of nucleated cells in each sample was estimated by amplification of reference gene primers within the assay. Sequence reads were collapsed and filtered to measure the absolute abundance of every unique TCRbeta CDR3 rearrangement. Productive Simpson clonality was computed per sample as the square root of Simpson's diversity index over productive rearrangements. The clones in this table, taken by TCRdb from immuneACCESS, are in-frame only. Not every clone is retained; where verified, under half of the shortfall comes from an unresolved V gene, and the cause of the rest is unknown. V, J and clone size reflect that table, while D and trimming were determined from the DNA. A total of around 50,000 clones appear in this sample, 80% to 90% of them only once. The ten largest clones represent about 3% of the sample.

This sample is drawn from a study of blood T cell repertoires in COVID-19 (dated by TCRdb to 2019 to 2021). In terms of the full investigation: The collaborator samples originated in the United States, Italy and Spain and spanned the acute and convalescent phases of COVID-19. Nearly every sample came with metadata listing a de-identified subject ID, COVID-19 status, age in years and sex. The dataset comprised deeply sampled blood TCRbeta repertoires from subjects exposed to, actively infected with, or recovered from COVID-19. The material from the prospective study consisted of cDNA or gDNA derived from T cells, B-cell-depleted T cells, or PBMCs. The samples were drawn from the first 160 participants of the ongoing ImmuneRACE study and from 1,254 subjects provided by 6 global collaborators. The repertoires were made available in a free public database intended to serve as a resource for research on the immune response to SARS-CoV-2. Where available, HLA class I and class II types were obtained from metadata supplied by the sample provider rather than from assay-based typing.

The collaborating institutions used their own protocols to collect whole blood in K2EDTA tubes. For TCRbeta analysis, collaborators shipped samples as frozen whole blood, isolated PBMCs, or DNA extracted from either of those sample types. Beyond this particular receptor, the publication reports: Clinical and demographic metadata were provided uncurated, with the amount varying by source and participant.

Material: peripheral blood. This sequence originates from a human donor in a cohort sampled during active COVID-19.

The CDR3 reads CASSTRDRGQDTQYF. Here is the DNA: TGTGCCAGCAGCACTCGGGACAGGGGACAGGATACGCAGTATTTT. This chain joins TRBV28 to TRBJ2-3, and TRBD1 matches 10 of the central bases. Relative to germline, V is missing 6 bases and J is missing 6 bases, with 9 bases of the junction outside any gene match. Its CDR3 holds 15 amino acids, cysteine through phenylalanine. The retained sequence is limited to the CDR3, 45 bases, with the frame set at the first base. The germline V gene encodes CDR1 MDHEN and CDR2 SYDVKM.